This T cell receptor beta chain was identified during a study of technical replicates of blood from a handful of donors. Clones were sequenced by immunoSEQ multiplex PCR, and TCRdb holds only the in-frame ones, with some missing. Found here are around 67,000 clones, 80% to 95% of them singletons; the top ten hold approximately 0.4%. Trimming removed 4 bases from V and 4 bases from J, with 11 bases in between. Germline values: CDR1 SGDLS, CDR2 YYNGEE. The CDR3 extends over 14 amino acids. This TCR derives from a human donor in good health. This chain links TRBV9 with TRBJ2-2, with D maybe TRBD1 (5 bases). The sample comprised T cells isolated from PBMCs. The CDR3 nucleotides are TGTGCCAGCAGCCCTAGGGGTGGCACCGGGGAGCTGTTTTTT. The encoded protein is CASSPRGGTGELFF. The variable domain in full, with the rest retrieved from reference TRBV9 and TRBJ2-2, is DSGVTQTPKHLITATGQRVTLRCSPRSGDLSVYWYQQSLDQGLQFLIQYYNGEERAKGNILERFSAQQFPDLHSELNLSSLELGDSALYFCASSPRGGTGELFFGEGSRLTVL.